This T cell receptor beta chain was captured by sequencing in a study of CD8+ T cells in alopecia areata. At the level of the study: Each of the treated patients was given oral tofacitinib, 5 to 10 mg twice daily, for moderate-to-severe alopecia areata. Study conclusions and caveats: Resident alphabeta T-cell populations of normal skin are likewise subject to sequencing in scalp samples. It was less clear whether patients shared TCRs than it was in mice, possibly because of HLA.

Germline CDR1 reads GTSNPN; CDR2 reads SVGIG (reference sequence). The V end lost 0 bases, the J end lost 2 bases, and 13 bases lay between the germline ends. The CDR3 runs to 15 residues. cDNA reverse transcribed from extracted RNA served as the sequencing template. TCRdb's table, derived via immunoSEQ multiplex PCR, lists solely in-frame clones and lacks some. The table lists approximately 180,000 clones, roughly 66% of them singletons. Regarding this clone: Its target is not known.

Collected material from alopecia areata patients comprised lesional scalp punch biopsies and peripheral blood. V is TRBV30 and J is TRBJ1-2; D may be TRBD1 (5 bases). The source material was CD8+ T cells sorted from blood, sampled at week 0. The receptor was isolated from a human donor with alopecia areata. The CDR3 spells CAWSVLREGNYGYTF. The DNA of the CDR3 is TGTGCCTGGAGTGTACTTCGGGAGGGGAACTATGGCTACACCTTC.